This paragraph covers one T cell receptor (beta chain) sequence. The antigen is not known. Trimming removed 3 bases from V and 7 bases from J; junction bases left unmatched: 5. CDR1 is SGHVS and CDR2 is FQNEAQ in the germline V gene. There are 13 residues in the CDR3. The repertoire was sequenced with immunoSEQ multiplex PCR; TCRdb's copy has only in-frame clones and lacks some. The sample holds about 90,000 clones, about 89% seen once. The sample comes from a study of OX40 agonist ivuxolimab in advanced cancers. Study at large: Under the entry rules, prior anti-PD-1, anti-PD-L1 or anti-CTLA-4 therapy was allowed, and 35% to 40% had some. The study's findings and limits: Average numbers of expanded clones were greater in CD8+ T cells than in CD4+. CD4+ and CD8+ blood T cells expanded clonally by week 6 at 0.1 to 3.0 mg/kg. Among the lowest peripheral clonal expansion occurred in 0.1-3.0 mg/kg partial responders.

The chain links TRBV7-8 to TRBJ1-2; TRBD1 matches 7 bases. The origin of this receptor is an adult with an advanced solid tumor such as melanoma, head and neck, liver or kidney cancer. The sample consisted of CD4+ or CD8+ T cells sorted from blood, taken in a trial of the OX40 agonist ivuxolimab. CDR3 sequence: CASSFEGAGGYTF. The CDR3 coding sequence is TGTGCCAGCAGCTTTGAGGGGGCCGGTGGCTACACCTTC.